Given below is one T cell receptor (beta chain) in context. The sample is drawn from a study of blood T cell repertoires in COVID-19. Using immunoSEQ multiplex PCR, the repertoire was profiled, and TCRdb retains in-frame clones only, with some absent. Found here are some 320,000 clones, about nine tenths of them singletons; the top ten hold approximately 5%. Germline V gives CDR1 SGHTS, CDR2 YDEGEE. V shed 4 bases and J shed 0 bases, with 13 bases lying between them. This CDR3 region has 16 residues. This chain connects TRBV5-8 to TRBJ1-4; D call uncertain. This clonotype originated in a man aged 55-75 years who had recovered from COVID-19. Material: PBMCs or T cells enriched from blood (not recorded which). The CDR3 region is CASSLRPGATNEKLFF. The CDR3 DNA is TGTGCCAGCAGCCTTAGGCCGGGAGCAACTAATGAAAAACTGTTTTTT.